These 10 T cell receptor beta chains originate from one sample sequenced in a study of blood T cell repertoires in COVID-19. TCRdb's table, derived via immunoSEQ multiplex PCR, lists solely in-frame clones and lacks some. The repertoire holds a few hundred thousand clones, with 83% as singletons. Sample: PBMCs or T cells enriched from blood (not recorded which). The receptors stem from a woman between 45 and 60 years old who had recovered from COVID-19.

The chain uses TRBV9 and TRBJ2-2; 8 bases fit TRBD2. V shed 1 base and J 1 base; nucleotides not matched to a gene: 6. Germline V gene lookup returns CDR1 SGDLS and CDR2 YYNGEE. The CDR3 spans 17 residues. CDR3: CASSVSAGGQNTGELFF. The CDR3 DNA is TGTGCCAGCAGCGTATCGGCGGGGGGCCAGAACACCGGGGAGCTGTTTTTT.

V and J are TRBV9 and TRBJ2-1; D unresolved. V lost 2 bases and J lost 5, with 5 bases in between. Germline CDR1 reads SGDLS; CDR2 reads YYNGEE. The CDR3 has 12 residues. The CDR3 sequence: CASSVRDNEQFF. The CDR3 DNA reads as TGTGCCAGCAGCGTCCGGGACAATGAGCAGTTCTTC.

CDR3 nucleotides: TGTGCCTGGGACAGGACGCGCTCTGGAAACACCATATATTTT. This codes for CAWDRTRSGNTIYF. This rearrangement joins TRBV30 to TRBJ1-3; D perhaps matches TRBD1 (6 bases). The CDR3 consists of 14 residues. V dropped 5 bases and J dropped 0 bases, with 11 bases sitting between them. CDR1 is GTSNPN, CDR2 SVGIG, per germline (reference sequence).

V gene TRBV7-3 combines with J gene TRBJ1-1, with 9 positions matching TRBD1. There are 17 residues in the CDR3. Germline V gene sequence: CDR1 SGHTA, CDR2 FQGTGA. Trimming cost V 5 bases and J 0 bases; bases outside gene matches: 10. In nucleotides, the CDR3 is TGTGCCAGCAGCCAACTACAGGGGGCGGGAATGAACACTGAAGCTTTCTTT. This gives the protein CASSQLQGAGMNTEAFF.

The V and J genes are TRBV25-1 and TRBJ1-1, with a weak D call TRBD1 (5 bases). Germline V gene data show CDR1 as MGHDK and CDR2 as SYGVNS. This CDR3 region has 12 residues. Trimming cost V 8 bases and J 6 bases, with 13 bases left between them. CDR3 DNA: TGTGCCAGCTCCTTTTCCAGGGCTGAAGCTTTCTTT. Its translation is CASSFSRAEAFF. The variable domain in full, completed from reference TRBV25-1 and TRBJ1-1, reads EADIYQTPRYLVIGTGKKITLECSQTMGHDKMYWYQQDPGMELHLIHYSYGVNSTEKGDLSSESTVSRIRTEHFPLTLESARPSHTSQYLCASSFSRAEAFFGQGTRLTVV.

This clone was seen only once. The CDR3 protein is CASSGTGTVAKNIQYF. The CDR3 DNA follows: TGTGCCAGCAGTGGGACAGGGACCGTAGCCAAAAACATTCAGTACTTC. J is TRBJ2-4 and V is TRBV25-1; 8 bases are shared with TRBD1. This CDR3 has 16 residues. The germline CDR1 and CDR2 sequences are MGHDK and SYGVNS. The ends lost 4 bases at V and 0 bases at J; junction bases unmatched: 5.

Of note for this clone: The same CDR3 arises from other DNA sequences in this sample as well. For the CDR3, the DNA is TGTGCCAGCTCACCACGAGTACAAGAGACCCAGTACTTC. Its translation is CASSPRVQETQYF. The chain is built from TRBV18 and TRBJ2-5; D not resolved. Trimming removed 1 base at V and 2 bases at J, with 5 bases between. The CDR3 is made up of 13 amino acids. Germline CDR1 and CDR2: KGHSH and LQKENI.

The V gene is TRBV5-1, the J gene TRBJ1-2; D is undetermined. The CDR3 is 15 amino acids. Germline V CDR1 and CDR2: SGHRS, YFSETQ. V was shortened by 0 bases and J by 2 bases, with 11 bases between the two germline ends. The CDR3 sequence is CASSLELVQNYGYTF. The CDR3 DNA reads TGCGCCAGCAGCTTGGAATTGGTGCAGAACTATGGCTACACCTTC. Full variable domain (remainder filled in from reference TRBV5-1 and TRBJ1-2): KAGVTQTPRYLIKTRGQQVTLSCSPISGHRSVSWYQQTPGQGLQFLFEYFSETQRNKGNFPGRFSGRQFSNSRSEMNVSTLELGDSALYLCASSLELVQNYGYTFGSGTRLTVV.

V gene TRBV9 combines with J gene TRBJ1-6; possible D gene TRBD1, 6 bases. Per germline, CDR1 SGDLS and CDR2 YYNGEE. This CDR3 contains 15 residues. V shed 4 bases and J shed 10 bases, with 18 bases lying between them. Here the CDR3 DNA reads TGTGCCAGCAGCTCGACTATGACAGGATCCTCACCCCTCCACTTT. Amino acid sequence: CASSSTMTGSSPLHF.

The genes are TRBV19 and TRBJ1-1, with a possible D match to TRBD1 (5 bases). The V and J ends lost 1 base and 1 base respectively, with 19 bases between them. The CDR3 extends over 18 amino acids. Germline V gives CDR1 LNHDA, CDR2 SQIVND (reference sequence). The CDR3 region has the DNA TGTGCCAGTAGTATAGGCCTAAAGGTGGGGCGACGGAACACTGAAGCTTTCTTT. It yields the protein CASSIGLKVGRRNTEAFF.